These 25 T cell receptor beta chains came from one sample sequenced in a study of blood T cell repertoires in COVID-19. Assay used: immunoSEQ multiplex PCR; TCRdb lists only in-frame clones, some missing. The sample shows 78,000 or so clones, under 85% of them seen only once. The sequenced sample consisted of peripheral blood. The receptors were sampled from a human donor in a cohort sampled during active COVID-19.

V is TRBV7-6 and J is TRBJ2-3; no clear D gene. Trimming removed 1 base from V and 4 bases from J, with 9 bases in between. This CDR3 spans 14 amino acids. CDR1 and CDR2 (germline): SGHVS, FNYEAQ. This CDR3 is CASSLGRVADTQYF. In DNA form, the CDR3 reads TGTGCCAGCAGCTTAGGTCGGGTGGCAGATACGCAGTATTTT. The variable domain in full, completed from reference TRBV7-6 and TRBJ2-3, reads GAGVSQSPRYKVTKRGQDVALRCDPISGHVSLYWYRQALGQGPEFLTYFNYEAQQDKSGLPNDRFSAERPEGSISTLTIQRTEQRDSAMYRCASSLGRVADTQYFGPGTRLTVL.

The chain joins TRBV5-1 to TRBJ2-2; tentatively, D is TRBD1 (5 bases). The CDR3 length is 14 residues. V shed 4 bases and J shed 1 base, with 8 bases lying between them. CDR1 SGHRS and CDR2 YFSETQ come from the germline V gene. Here the CDR3 DNA reads TGCGCCAGCAGCGATACAGGGAACACCGGGGAGCTGTTTTTT. Translated, it gives CASSDTGNTGELFF. The full variable domain, in which reference TRBV5-1 and TRBJ2-2 provide the parts outside the CDR3, is KAGVTQTPRYLIKTRGQQVTLSCSPISGHRSVSWYQQTPGQGLQFLFEYFSETQRNKGNFPGRFSGRQFSNSRSEMNVSTLELGDSALYLCASSDTGNTGELFFGEGSRLTVL.

CDR3 residues: CASSQVQGKNVGELFF. CDR3 in DNA: TGTGCCAGCAGCCAAGTCCAGGGAAAAAATGTCGGGGAGCTGTTTTTT. The genes are TRBV3-1 (or the pseudogene TRBV3-2) and TRBJ2-2, with a weak D call TRBD1 (5 bases). CDR1 and CDR2 from the germline V gene are LGHDT and YNNKEL (reference sequence). Trimming removed 1 base at V and 7 bases at J, with 16 bases between. This CDR3 is 16 amino acids long.

This clone was observed at least ten times. The chain is built from TRBV2 and TRBJ1-1; a possible D gene is TRBD1 (6 bases). Germline CDR1 reads SNHLY; CDR2 reads FYNNEI. With 4 bases removed from V and 10 bases from J, the gap between germline ends came to 13 bases. The CDR3 runs to 12 residues. The CDR3 protein is CASSVSGTRAFF. The DNA of the CDR3 is TGTGCCAGCAGTGTCTCCGGGACAAGAGCTTTCTTT.

This chain joins TRBV2 and TRBJ2-1; D gene ambiguous. Germline CDR1 is SNHLY and CDR2 is FYNNEI. V shed 4 bases and J shed 8 bases, with 6 bases lying between them. This CDR3 spans 11 amino acids. CDR3 amino acids: CASSVAYEQFF. Written as DNA, the CDR3 is TGTGCCAGCAGTGTAGCCTATGAGCAGTTCTTC.

This chain connects TRBV18 to TRBJ2-7; 9 nucleotides align to TRBD1. Germline-derived CDR1 and CDR2 are KGHSH and LQKENI. Trimming removed 2 bases from V and 5 bases from J; junction bases left unmatched: 13. The CDR3 is made up of 17 amino acids. In DNA form, the CDR3 reads TGTGCCAGCTCACCATTAACCACAGGGGGCGCAGGGAACGAGCAGTACTTC. Translated, it gives CASSPLTTGGAGNEQYF. The complete variable domain, with remaining parts taken from reference TRBV18 and TRBJ2-7, reads NAGVMQNPRHLVRRRGQEARLRCSPMKGHSHVYWYRQLPEEGLKFMVYLQKENIIDESGMPKERFSAEFPKEGPSILRIQQVVRGDSAAYFCASSPLTTGGAGNEQYFGPGTRLTVT.

The chain uses TRBV5-1 and TRBJ2-2; 11 positions agree with TRBD1. There are 15 residues in the CDR3. The junction had 4 bases not matched to a gene; V was cut back by 4 bases and J by 5 bases. Per the germline V gene, CDR1 is SGHRS and CDR2 is YFSETQ. The CDR3 is CASSPDRGPTGELFF. CDR3 in DNA: TGCGCCAGCAGCCCGGACAGGGGGCCGACCGGGGAGCTGTTTTTT.

The chain employs TRBV19 and TRBJ2-7, with D possibly being TRBD2 (6 bases). The V gene's germline CDR1 is LNHDA and CDR2 SQIVND (reference sequence). V was pared by 5 bases and J by 0 bases, with 17 bases between. This CDR3 has 16 residues. CDR3 amino acids: CASSPTGRGFSYEQYF. For the CDR3, the DNA is TGTGCCAGTAGTCCTACCGGGCGGGGCTTCTCCTACGAGCAGTACTTC.

This clone occurred once. The V gene is TRBV9, the J gene TRBJ1-6, with D unclear. Germline lookup yields CDR1 SGDLS and CDR2 YYNGEE. CDR3 length: 13 amino acids. V was pared by 0 bases and J by 8 bases, with 6 bases between. CDR3 loop: CASSVARDSPLHF. As DNA, the CDR3 is TGTGCCAGCAGCGTAGCTCGGGATTCACCCCTCCACTTT.

The chain couples TRBV14 to TRBJ2-5, with D perhaps TRBD1 (5 bases). Trimming took off 5 bases at V and 0 bases at J, with 13 bases between the two ends. CDR1 is SGHDN, CDR2 FVKESK, per germline. The CDR3 loop spans 15 amino acids. CDR3 in amino acids: CASSSLTVYQETQYF. The DNA for the CDR3 is TGTGCCAGCAGCTCCCTGACAGTATACCAAGAGACCCAGTACTTC.

The CDR3 bases are TGCGCCAGCAGCCCCTTGACAATAGGCACTGAAGCTTTCTTT. Translated: CASSPLTIGTEAFF. This sequence joins TRBV5-1 and TRBJ1-1; D gene unclear. With 4 bases removed from V and 4 bases from J, the gap between germline ends came to 14 bases. Germline V gives CDR1 SGHRS, CDR2 YFSETQ. The CDR3 is 14 amino acids.

The chain carries TRBV11-2 and TRBJ2-7; 8 bases are a match to TRBD1. CDR1 SGHAT and CDR2 FQNNGV come from the germline V gene. This CDR3 is 14 amino acids long. V was pared by 5 bases and J by 3 bases, with 6 bases of the junction left unmatched. For the CDR3, the DNA is TGTGCCAGCAGCCTCCGGGACAGGAGCTACGAGCAGTACTTC. The encoded protein is CASSLRDRSYEQYF.

CDR3 region: CASSEAPGQGAGYTF. CDR3 bases: TGTGCCAGCAGTGAAGCCCCGGGACAGGGGGCGGGCTACACCTTC. The chain employs TRBV6-1 and TRBJ1-2, with 12 bases that match TRBD1. Germline-derived CDR1 and CDR2 are MNHNS and SASEGT. Germline trimming cut 0 bases from V and 8 bases from J; bases unmatched to any gene: 4. This CDR3 region has 15 residues.

This chain connects TRBV18 to TRBJ1-2, with no clear D. Germline CDR1 KGHSH, CDR2 LQKENI. V dropped 2 bases and J dropped 6 bases, with 7 bases sitting between them. The CDR3 contains 12 residues. In nucleotides, the CDR3 is TGTGCCAGCTCACCAGCCGGGGATGGCTACACCTTC. Amino acid sequence: CASSPAGDGYTF.

J is TRBJ2-7 and V is TRBV11-2, with 8 nucleotides matching TRBD1. Germline-derived CDR1 and CDR2 are SGHAT and FQNNGV. The J segment lost 6 bases and the V segment lost 0 bases, leaving 7 bases of the junction unmatched. The CDR3 sequence is 15 residues long. This chain's CDR3 is CASSLDGQGAGEQYF. CDR3 bases: TGTGCCAGCAGCTTAGATGGTCAGGGGGCGGGCGAGCAGTACTTC.

The rearrangement uses TRBV28 and TRBJ1-6; 8 bases are a match to TRBD1. The CDR3 sequence is 16 residues long. The junction had 9 bases not matched to a gene; V was cut back by 2 bases and J by 9 bases. CDR1 and CDR2 from the germline V gene are MDHEN and SYDVKM. Written as DNA, the CDR3 is TGTGCCAGCAGTTTAAGTACTACAGGGGGTGGTTCACCCCTCCACTTT. Translated, it gives CASSLSTTGGGSPLHF.

The V call is TRBV4-1, the J call TRBJ2-7; 9 bases match TRBD1. The CDR3 sequence is 17 residues long. Trimming removed 3 bases from V and 6 bases from J; junction bases left unmatched: 15. Germline V gives CDR1 MGHRA, CDR2 YSYEKL. The CDR3 region has the DNA TGCGCCAGCAGCCAGACGACCCCCCGGGACAGGGTCTCCGAGCAGTACTTC. Translated, it gives CASSQTTPRDRVSEQYF.

The rearrangement links TRBV4-2 to TRBJ1-1; possible D gene TRBD1, 5 bases. From germline, CDR1 is LGHNA and CDR2 YNFKEQ. V lost 2 bases, J lost 6 bases, and 16 bases lay in between. This CDR3 comprises 15 residues. As DNA, the CDR3 is TGTGCCAGCAGCCAATCTGCAGGGTATTATCCTGAAGCTTTCTTT. Its translation is CASSQSAGYYPEAFF.

This rearrangement joins TRBV29-1 to TRBJ1-5, with TRBD1 as a possible D gene (6 bases). CDR3 size: 13 residues. V gave up 4 bases and J gave up 2 bases, with 9 bases separating them. Germline V CDR1 and CDR2: SQVTM, ANQGSEA. CDR3 nucleotides: TGCAGCGTTGGGGGGCAGGGCAATCAGCCCCAGCATTTT. Translating it yields CSVGGQGNQPQHF. Full variable domain (missing parts from reference TRBV29-1 and TRBJ1-5): SAVISQKPSRDICQRGTSLTIQCQVDSQVTMMFWYRQQPGQSLTLIATANQGSEATYESGFVIDKFPISRPNLTFSTLTVSNMSPEDSSIYLCSVGGQGNQPQHFGDGTRLSIL.

This clone was counted a single time. The CDR3 DNA sequence: TGTGCCAGCAGTTCACCCTCAATTGGGGCCACTGAAGCTTTCTTT. It is translated as CASSSPSIGATEAFF. V usage is TRBV27 and J usage is TRBJ1-1; D perhaps matches TRBD1 (5 bases). This CDR3 comprises 15 residues. V lost 4 bases to trimming and J lost 4 bases, with 16 bases between them. Looked up from germline, CDR1 is MNHEY and CDR2 is SMNVEV (reference sequence).

The chain uses TRBV19 and TRBJ1-6; 7 bases map to TRBD1. Germline CDR1 and CDR2: LNHDA and SQIVND (reference sequence). CDR3 length: 16 residues. The J segment lost 3 bases and the V segment lost 6 bases, leaving 8 bases of the junction unmatched. CDR3: CASSLQGGSYNSPLHF. The CDR3 coding sequence is TGTGCCAGTAGCCTGCAAGGGGGCAGCTATAATTCACCCCTCCACTTT. The variable domain in full, completed from reference TRBV19 and TRBJ1-6, reads DGGITQSPKYLFRKEGQNVTLSCEQNLNHDAMYWYRQDPGQGLRLIYYSQIVNDFQKGDIAEGYSVSREKKESFPLTVTSAQKNPTAFYLCASSLQGGSYNSPLHFGNGTRLTVT.

The CDR3 sequence: CASSSGGAVRETQYF. The CDR3 bases are TGCGCCAGCAGCTCCGGAGGAGCGGTGCGGGAGACCCAGTACTTC. J is TRBJ2-5 and V is TRBV5-1; perhaps TRBD2 as D (5 bases). Trimming removed 3 bases at V and 5 bases at J, with 17 bases between. This CDR3 has 15 residues. Germline assignment: CDR1 SGHRS and CDR2 YFSETQ.

The genes are TRBV15 and TRBJ2-5, with 8 bases matching TRBD2. The CDR3 totals 16 residues. The junction had 10 bases not matched to a gene; V was cut back by 3 bases and J by 4 bases. CDR1 and CDR2 from the germline V gene are LNHNV and YYDKDF (reference sequence). Written as DNA, the CDR3 is TGTGCCACCAGCAGGGGACCTTCAGCGGGAGCAGAGACCCAGTACTTC. It yields the protein CATSRGPSAGAETQYF.

The chain combines TRBV29-1 with TRBJ2-2; 10 nucleotides line up with TRBD1. The CDR3 length is 14 residues. CDR1 is SQVTM and CDR2 is ANQGSEA in the germline V gene. With V trimmed by 7 bases and J by 3 bases, 5 bases remained unmatched. Written as DNA, the CDR3 is TGCAGCGCTTTAGGACAGGGGGACACCGGGGAGCTGTTTTTT. Residues: CSALGQGDTGELFF.

The J gene is TRBJ2-3, the V gene TRBV18; 8 nucleotides align to TRBD1. After removal of 8 bases from V and 1 base from J, the junction contained 2 bases not matched to a gene. The CDR3 covers 13 residues. Germline V gene data show CDR1 as KGHSH and CDR2 as LQKENI. CDR3 sequence: CASKTGGTDTQYF. CDR3 in DNA: TGTGCCAGCAAGACAGGGGGCACAGATACGCAGTATTTT.